What follows are 26 T cell receptor beta chains derived from one specimen sequenced in a study of glioma-infiltrating T cells. The iRepertoire nested amplicon-rescue multiplex PCR amplified TCR alpha and beta CDR3s from RNA. Using its own MiXCR run on the multiplex PCR reads, TCRdb lists one record per CDR3 protein. There are more than 350,000 distinct CDR3 sequences in the sample; roughly 41% occur only once, and more than 10% lies in the top ten. The specimen sequenced was glioma tissue, nonneoplastic brain tissue, or PBMCs (not recorded which). Receptors originate from a human donor with low-grade glioma or glioblastoma, undergoing nonglioma brain surgery, or in good health (not recorded which).

This clonotype turned up a few times. J is TRBJ2-7 and V is TRBV20-1; TRBD2 matches 14 bases. This CDR3 comprises 19 residues. The V and J ends lost 3 bases and 0 bases, in that order; junction bases with no gene match: 13. Germline-derived CDR1 and CDR2 are DFQATT and SNEGSKA (reference sequence). The CDR3 region is CSARPGWTSGRKSSYEQYF. CDR3 sequence (DNA): TGCAGTGCTAGGCCCGGGTGGACTAGCGGGAGGAAAAGCTCCTACGAGCAGTACTTC.

This chain connects TRBV7-2 to TRBJ2-2; a possible D gene is TRBD1 (6 bases). The germline gives CDR1 SGHTA, CDR2 FQGNSA. This CDR3 comprises 14 residues. Trimming stripped 6 bases from V and 7 bases from J, with 15 bases between. The DNA for the CDR3 is TGTGCCAGCAGTTTCGTACAGGGAATCGGGGAGCTGTTTTTT. Translating it yields CASSFVQGIGELFF.

CDR3 loop: CASSPLGGISYNEQYF. The CDR3 DNA reads TGTGCCAGCAGCCCCTTGGGTGGAATCTCCTACAATGAGCAGTACTTC. The rearrangement uses TRBV3-1 and TRBJ2-7; D is undetermined. Looked up from germline, CDR1 is LGHDT and CDR2 is YNNKEL (reference sequence). Trimming took off 4 bases at V and 7 bases at J, with 23 bases between the two ends. The CDR3 covers 16 residues.

This clonotype came up a few times. The gene calls are TRBV20-1 and TRBJ1-1, with a tentative D call TRBD1 (5 bases). Per the germline V gene, CDR1 is DFQATT and CDR2 is SNEGSKA (reference sequence). Trimming took off 0 bases at V and 4 bases at J, with 9 bases between the two ends. The CDR3 is 13 residues long. As DNA, the CDR3 is TGCAGTGCTAGAGATCAGAGGGGCACTGAAGCTTTCTTT. Translation: CSARDQRGTEAFF.

The chain joins TRBV4-1 to TRBJ2-7; D perhaps matches TRBD1 (6 bases). The CDR3 extends over 15 amino acids. In germline, CDR1 is MGHRA, CDR2 YSYEKL. Trimming shortened V by 2 bases and J by 5 bases, and 16 bases separated the two germline ends. CDR3 amino acids: CASSQNGRGGHEQYF. CDR3 nucleotide sequence: TGCGCCAGCAGCCAAAATGGCAGGGGTGGGCACGAGCAGTACTTC.

The gene calls are TRBV6-1 and TRBJ1-2; 8 nucleotides match TRBD1. V was pared by 4 bases and J by 7 bases, with 8 bases of the junction left unmatched. The CDR3 runs 14 residues. The V gene's germline CDR1 is MNHNS and CDR2 SASEGT. The CDR3 region has the DNA TGTGCCAGCAGTGTGCAGGGGGCTGAGAGTGGCTACACCTTC. Translated: CASSVQGAESGYTF.

This chain uses TRBV29-1 with TRBJ1-1; D perhaps matches TRBD1 (5 bases). This CDR3 is 15 amino acids long. Germline V gene sequence: CDR1 SQVTM, CDR2 ANQGSEA. The CDR3 DNA reads as TGCAGAGGAAAGGGAGGGTGGGGGATGAACACTGAAGCTTTCTTT. It specifies CRGKGGWGMNTEAFF.

Concerning this clonotype itself: This may arise from a read error, as a much more abundant clone is one base away. The chain recombines TRBV6-2 or TRBV6-3 with TRBJ2-4; D is ambiguous. Germline V gives CDR1 MNHEY, CDR2 SVGEGT. CDR3 size: 15 residues. V lost 5 bases to trimming and J lost 0 bases, with 11 bases between them. The chain's CDR3 is CASSLQALAKNIQYF. The CDR3 DNA reads TGTGCCAGCAGTCTACAAGCGTTAGCCAAAAACATTCAGTACTTC.

This clonotype was observed at least ten times. V is TRBV6-1 and J is TRBJ1-1, with no clear D. Germline V gene sequence: CDR1 MNHNS, CDR2 SASEGT. The CDR3 is 13 residues long. V lost 6 bases and J 4 bases, leaving 12 bases between the germline ends. The CDR3 here is CASSGEVSTEAFF. Written as DNA, the CDR3 is TGTGCCAGCAGCGGGGAGGTTAGCACTGAAGCTTTCTTT.

There are many counts of this clonotype. The V gene is TRBV28, the J gene TRBJ1-6; 10 nucleotides match TRBD1. The trim removed 8 bases at V and 9 bases at J, leaving 4 bases unmatched. The V gene's germline CDR1 is MDHEN and CDR2 SYDVKM. The CDR3 length is 13 residues. The CDR3: CASQGQGVSPLHF. The CDR3 DNA is TGTGCCAGCCAAGGACAGGGGGTTTCACCCCTCCACTTT.

This clonotype was picked up many times. The rearrangement uses TRBV27 and TRBJ2-7, with D possibly matching TRBD1 (6 bases). V lost 6 bases and J lost 4, with 13 bases in between. This CDR3 has 13 amino acids. In germline, CDR1 is MNHEY, CDR2 SMNVEV (reference sequence). The CDR3, as DNA: TGTGCCAGCAGCCCCTTTAGGGGGTACGAGCAGTACTTC. Its translation: CASSPFRGYEQYF.

As to this clonotype: This may be a read error, as it is one base from a much larger clone. The chain's CDR3 is CSARGPLRQPQHF. The CDR3 DNA reads as TGCAGTGCTAGAGGACCCCTGAGACAGCCCCAGCATTTT. The genes are TRBV20-1 and TRBJ1-5, with no clear D. The CDR3 has 13 amino acids. Germline-derived CDR1 and CDR2 are DFQATT and SNEGSKA (reference sequence). The V gene lost 1 base and the J gene lost 7 bases, with 11 bases spanning the gap.

The chain couples TRBV5-1 to TRBJ2-1; D may match TRBD1 or TRBD2 (5 bases each). Trimming stripped 0 bases from V and 6 bases from J, with 7 bases between. The germline gives CDR1 SGHRS, CDR2 YFSETQ. This CDR3 has 13 residues. The CDR3 nucleotides read TGCGCCAGCAGCTTGGGAGGGGCCAATGAGCAGTTCTTC. This gives the protein CASSLGGANEQFF.

As regards this clonotype: A read error is possible here, since a much larger clone lies one base away. Given the absence of the conserved phenylalanine or tryptophan at the CDR3 end, a read error is likely. The genes are TRBV20-1 and TRBJ2-7; D remains ambiguous. V was clipped by 1 base and J by 6 bases, with 7 bases between them. The CDR3 sequence is 11 residues long. From germline, CDR1 is DFQATT and CDR2 SNEGSKA (reference sequence). The CDR3 DNA reads TGCAGTGCTAGAGCAGTCCTCGAGCAGTACTAC. It translates to CSARAVLEQYY.

This clonotype was found many times. The chain couples TRBV6-2 or TRBV6-3 to TRBJ1-2; no clear D gene. The length of the CDR3 is 12 residues. The germline V gene encodes CDR1 MNHEY and CDR2 SVGEGT. Trimming took off 4 bases at V and 8 bases at J, with 11 bases between the two ends. The CDR3 region has the DNA TGTGCCAGCAGTTGGAACACGGGAGGCTACACCTTC. Amino acids: CASSWNTGGYTF.

With respect to this clonotype: One end of the junction is discordant with germline, which a read error may explain. Here the CDR3 DNA reads TGTGCCACCAGTGTTAACCCCCCCCAATGGACCGGGGAGCTGTTTTTT. The encoded protein is CATSVNPPQWTGELFF. The chain employs TRBV6-1 and TRBJ2-2, with unresolved D. Germline loops: CDR1 MNHNS, CDR2 SASEGT. CDR3 size: 16 residues.

This chain links TRBV20-1 with TRBJ2-7; tentative D call: TRBD2 (6 bases). The CDR3 contains 14 residues. Germline CDR1 reads DFQATT; CDR2 reads SNEGSKA (reference sequence). The ends were cut back, 5 bases at V and 7 bases at J, with 21 bases in the middle. Written as DNA, the CDR3 is TGCAGTGCTGCACGACTAGATAGTTTCAGTGAGCAGTACTTC. Its translation is CSAARLDSFSEQYF.

This clonotype was recorded a few times. The chain employs TRBV20-1 and TRBJ1-5; 8 nucleotides match TRBD1. Germline CDR1 and CDR2: DFQATT and SNEGSKA (reference sequence). The CDR3 is 18 amino acids. J gave up 0 bases and V 0 bases, and 10 bases lay outside the gene matches. In nucleotides, the CDR3 is TGCAGTGCTAGAGACCGGGGCAGGGGGCTATTTAGCAATCAGCCCCAGCATTTT. Its translation: CSARDRGRGLFSNQPQHF.

A few counts support this clonotype. The chain has TRBV20-1 and TRBJ2-7; 11 nucleotides line up with TRBD2. The CDR3 consists of 16 residues. Germline V gene data show CDR1 as DFQATT and CDR2 as SNEGSKA (reference sequence). The junction had 9 bases not matched to a gene; V was cut back by 1 base and J by 4 bases. As DNA, the CDR3 is TGCAGTGCTAGAGCCCCTAGCGGGAGGCCCCATTACGAGCAGTACTTC. Residues: CSARAPSGRPHYEQYF.

This clonotype came up a few times. This chain uses TRBV6-1 with TRBJ2-3; possible D gene TRBD2, 5 bases. The CDR3 is 15 amino acids. CDR1 and CDR2 from the germline V gene are MNHNS and SASEGT. Trimming pared 4 bases from V and 0 bases from J, leaving 11 bases between. The CDR3 here is CASSVGGGSTDTQYF. CDR3 DNA: TGTGCCAGCAGTGTGGGCGGAGGTAGCACAGATACGCAGTATTTT.

In this sample, this clonotype turned up many times. The chain has TRBV25-1 and TRBJ2-3; 11 bases match TRBD2. With V trimmed by 3 bases and J by 1 base, 3 bases remained unmatched. The germline gives CDR1 MGHDK, CDR2 SYGVNS. This CDR3 contains 16 residues. The CDR3 loop reads CASSDYSGRGTDTQYF. In nucleotides, the CDR3 is TGTGCCAGCAGTGATTATAGCGGGAGGGGCACAGATACGCAGTATTTT.

The chain combines TRBV28 with TRBJ1-2; 11 bases are shared with TRBD1. This CDR3 is 16 amino acids long. Per the germline V gene, CDR1 is MDHEN and CDR2 is SYDVKM. The V and J ends lost 6 bases and 6 bases, in that order; junction bases with no gene match: 12. CDR3 region: CASRASVGQGVDGYTF. The CDR3, as DNA: TGTGCCAGCAGAGCTTCGGTGGGACAGGGGGTTGATGGCTACACCTTC.

This chain connects TRBV5-4 to TRBJ2-3, with D unresolved. The germline V gene has CDR1 SGHNT and CDR2 YYREEE (reference sequence). CDR3 length equals 15 residues. Trimming cost V 0 bases and J 7 bases, with 15 bases left between them. The CDR3 region has the DNA TGTGCCAGCAGCTTGGGGGGTGATAATTGGAATACGCAGTATTTT. It is translated as CASSLGGDNWNTQYF.

V usage is TRBV18 and J usage is TRBJ2-7; TRBD1 aligns across 7 bases. From germline, CDR1 is KGHSH and CDR2 LQKENI. The ends lost 0 bases at V and 0 bases at J; junction bases unmatched: 11. The CDR3 extends over 18 amino acids. This chain's CDR3 is CASSPPDSRGLSSYEQYF. The CDR3 DNA reads as TGTGCCAGCTCACCACCGGATTCGAGGGGGCTAAGCTCCTACGAGCAGTACTTC. Full variable domain (missing parts from reference TRBV18 and TRBJ2-7): NAGVMQNPRHLVRRRGQEARLRCSPMKGHSHVYWYRQLPEEGLKFMVYLQKENIIDESGMPKERFSAEFPKEGPSILRIQQVVRGDSAAYFCASSPPDSRGLSSYEQYFGPGTRLTVT.

This chain links TRBV27 with TRBJ2-2, with TRBD1 identical over 9 bases. V gave up 7 bases and J gave up 8 bases; unmatched junction bases: 8. Germline V gene data show CDR1 as MNHEY and CDR2 as SMNVEV (reference sequence). This CDR3 is built from 14 residues. CDR3 coding DNA: TGTGCCAGCAAAACTACAGGGGGCGGAGGGGAGCTGTTTTTT. It yields the protein CASKTTGGGGELFF.

The chain employs TRBV5-4 and TRBJ1-2, with D tentatively TRBD1 (5 bases). CDR3 length: 16 amino acids. From germline, CDR1 is SGHNT and CDR2 YYREEE (reference sequence). Between the trimmed V and J ends, which lost 2 bases and 8 bases, there was a span of 22 bases. The CDR3, as DNA: TGTGCCAGCAGCTTCGAGGGCGGCAGGGAGATCCGAGGCTACACCTTC. This encodes CASSFEGGREIRGYTF.